This TCR beta chain was recorded in a study of blood T cells in healthy people across ages (dated by TCRdb to about 2015). The study in broad terms: In model experiments, roughly one uniquely barcoded TCR beta cDNA molecule per two T cells was captured by template switching. To track age-related changes in TCR beta repertoire diversity, the study relied on deep sequencing normalized with unique cDNA molecular identifiers. The donors were split into four age groups: young (average around 15 years), middle-aged (about 40), aged (approximately 59) and long-lived (approximately 80). Donors of different ages were randomly distributed across sequencing lanes to avoid experimental bias. The study analyzed two additional independent replicas of 1 million unique cDNA reads from the same blood draw for two donors, one aged 18 to 30 and one aged 80 or older.

The roughly 37 donors, aged about 6 to 95 years, were systemically healthy Caucasian individuals from Russia. Each donor gave 8 to 10 milliliters of peripheral blood, drawn into EDTA-treated Vacutainer tubes. Ficoll-Paque density-gradient centrifugation was used to isolate PBMCs, with at least 7 million per sample. Total RNA was extracted from PBMCs with Trizol reagent, with at least 5.5 micrograms obtained per sample. Naive CD45RAhigh/CD27high T cell percentages were measured by flow cytometry on a PBMC aliquot from every donor. Library method: 5' RACE. Sequenced on an Illumina HiSeq 2500. A second PCR of about 7 to 12 cycles was run with a J-beta primer mix and a sample-barcoded 5' primer. A template-switch 5' adaptor carrying 12 random nucleotides introduced a unique molecular identifier onto each TCR beta cDNA molecule. Each sample yielded at least 2.5 million CDR3-containing paired-end reads. The Mint cDNA synthesis kit, primed by a TRBC-specific oligonucleotide, was used to synthesize first-strand cDNA from all RNA. After uracil-DNA glycosylase treatment, a first 18-cycle PCR used universal primers M1SS and BC2_uni_R on all cDNA. Processing in the source paper ran as follows. Each sample was normalized by randomly selecting 1 million high-quality reads, each carrying a distinct molecular identifier. Reads with shared molecular identifiers were discarded instead of being binned into consensus sequences. MiTCR, run with a Q25 quality threshold and the strictest error-elimination algorithm, handled CDR3 identification, clonotype clustering and error correction. A nonparametric unseen species model with Euler transformation was used to estimate a lower bound on total TCR beta diversity. TCRdb reprocessing: public reads trimmed at Q25 with fastp, clones called with MiXCR, in-frame beta chains kept. Rows merge per CDR3 protein into single entries with the most common DNA and genes. The V and J calls follow TCRdb's processing rather than the paper's. The sample profile shows roughly 730,000 distinct CDR3 sequences; 56% of them were found once. The ten largest clones take up 20% to 30% of the sample.

The germline V gene yields SGHNT for CDR1 and YENEEA for CDR2. The CDR3, from cysteine to phenylalanine, totals 15 residues. Only the CDR3 portion is preserved as DNA: 45 bases, with reading frame beginning at the first base. V and J are trimmed by 5 bases and 0 bases, and the gene matches miss 4 bases of the junction. What the study reported, not specific to this receptor: Total diversity estimates from one million sequenced T cells were considered lower bounds and underestimates. Donor CMV infection status was unknown, potentially confounding age-related changes in expanded clonotypes. As age increased, observed TCR beta diversity per million T cells dropped in a roughly linear way, and a significant reduction was already evident by age about 40. Since profiling was done on bulk unsorted PBMCs, naive and antigen-experienced compartments could not be conclusively compared. The percentage of naive T cells measured by flow cytometry correlated strongly with observed TCR beta diversity. Compared with the aged group, the long-lived group had more naive CD4+ T cells, fewer expanded clones and increased TCR diversity, suggesting age selection.

In the case of this clonotype: Its cognate antigen has yet to be identified. Base qualities are not at hand, and no much larger clone is one base apart.

The sequencing input was blood. The rearrangement joined TRBV11-3 to TRBJ2-4; 7 bases in between match TRBD1. The TCR comes from a man between 35 and 55 years old in good health. The bases read TGTGCCAGCAGCGCCCGACAGGGAGCCAAAAACATTCAGTACTTC. It codes for CASSARQGAKNIQYF.